This entry describes one T cell receptor beta chain. Its target is unknown. This CDR3 has 15 residues. Per germline, CDR1 MNHNS and CDR2 SASEGT. With V trimmed by 8 bases and J by 4 bases, 11 bases remained unmatched. The source of the sample is a study of graft-versus-host responses after intestinal transplantation. In the study overall: For approximately three years after anti-thymocyte globulin induction, all recipients took tacrolimus and steroids.

Sequencing used immunoSEQ multiplex PCR; TCRdb keeps in-frame clones, though not all of them. The sample holds roughly 90,000 clones, under 95% seen once. General study findings and limits: The presence of high graft-versus-host to host-versus-graft clonal ratios in allografts characterized patients with graft-donor T cell macrochimerism. Early after transplant, HvG clones declined as circulating GvH clones peaked.

Source: unstimulated CD4+ T cells sorted from spleen or lymph node cells, taken before transplant. The sequence was obtained from a human donor who was the organ donor for an intestinal transplant. J is TRBJ1-2 and V is TRBV6-1; 9 bases fit TRBD1. This CDR3 is CASGAFTGGLYGYTF. DNA of the CDR3: TGTGCCAGCGGGGCCTTCACAGGGGGCCTCTATGGCTACACCTTC.